The 18 T cell receptor beta chains below were found in one sample sequenced in a study of PD-1 blockade in classical Hodgkin lymphoma (dated by TCRdb to the early 2020s). Library preparation was by the immunoSEQ multiplex PCR assay. The clones in this table, taken by TCRdb from immuneACCESS, are in-frame only. Not every clone is retained; where verified, under half of the shortfall comes from an unresolved V gene, and the cause of the rest is unknown. The sample data list 80,000 to 100,000 clones, and roughly 76% of these were observed just once. 16% of the sample goes to the ten largest clones. The sample's time point label is to be understood as: cycle 2 day 1 (C2D1) of nivolumab. All trial patients had relapsed after autologous stem cell transplantation, with cohorts A, B and C differing in prior brentuximab vedotin exposure. The sequencing used peripheral blood mononuclear cells (PBMCs), collected before the second cycle of nivolumab. These receptors all come from a human donor with classical Hodgkin lymphoma.

The gene calls are TRBV19 and TRBJ2-5; TRBD1 agrees at 7 bases. V trimming: 3 bases; J trimming: 3 bases; junction bases outside the gene matches: 1. The germline CDR1 and CDR2 sequences are LNHDA and SQIVND (reference sequence). The CDR3 has 13 residues. CDR3 bases: TGTGCCAGTAGTATCCAGGGGGAAGAGACCCAGTACTTC. Protein product: CASSIQGEETQYF. Supplemented by reference TRBV19 and TRBJ2-5, the full variable domain reads DGGITQSPKYLFRKEGQNVTLSCEQNLNHDAMYWYRQDPGQGLRLIYYSQIVNDFQKGDIAEGYSVSREKKESFPLTVTSAQKNPTAFYLCASSIQGEETQYFGPGTRLLVL.

This chain links TRBV4-2 with TRBJ2-7; D remains ambiguous. V lost 0 bases, J lost 3 bases, and 9 bases lay in between. This CDR3 has 14 amino acids. Germline values: CDR1 LGHNA, CDR2 YNFKEQ. The CDR3 loop reads CASSQEGIYYEQYF. The DNA for the CDR3 is TGTGCCAGCAGCCAAGAGGGGATATACTACGAGCAGTACTTC.

The chain couples TRBV27 to TRBJ1-1; 9 bases are a match to TRBD1. Germline V lookup: CDR1 MNHEY, CDR2 SMNVEV (reference sequence). V lost 0 bases to trimming and J lost 7 bases; unmatched junction nucleotides: 9. The CDR3 is 16 amino acids. DNA of the CDR3: TGTGCCAGCAGTTTATCTACCGGGACAGGGTTGATTGAAGCTTTCTTT. Translating it yields CASSLSTGTGLIEAFF.

The J gene is TRBJ1-2, the V gene TRBV4-3, with D unresolved. The V end was cut by 1 base, the J end by 6 bases, with 12 bases between. Per germline, CDR1 LGHNA and CDR2 YSLEER. The CDR3 contains 14 residues. CDR3 DNA: TGCGCCAGCAGCCAAGTGGTGGGCGATAATGGCTACACCTTC. It codes for CASSQVVGDNGYTF.

The J gene is TRBJ2-1, the V gene TRBV11-1; 10 positions match TRBD2. Germline lookup yields CDR1 SGHAT and CDR2 FQDESV (reference sequence). The CDR3 extends over 14 amino acids. The J segment lost 5 bases and the V segment lost 3 bases, leaving 1 base of the junction unmatched. CDR3 residues: CASSFGLADNEQFF. The CDR3 DNA follows: TGTGCCAGCAGCTTCGGACTAGCGGACAATGAGCAGTTCTTC.

This chain connects TRBV5-1 to TRBJ2-2; perhaps TRBD1 as D (5 bases). This CDR3 has 16 residues. The germline V gene has CDR1 SGHRS and CDR2 YFSETQ. Trimming left V 6 bases short and J 1 base short, with 16 bases between. The CDR3 DNA reads as TGCGCCAGCACACCACCGTCCCAGGGGAACACCGGGGAGCTGTTTTTT. It encodes CASTPPSQGNTGELFF.

V and J are TRBV13 and TRBJ1-5; perhaps TRBD1 as D (5 bases). Germline-derived CDR1 and CDR2 are PRHDT and FYEKMQ (reference sequence). CDR3 length: 14 residues. Trimming cost V 3 bases and J 6 bases, with 12 bases left between them. The CDR3 region is CASSLGEGTQPQHF. CDR3 bases: TGTGCCAGCAGCTTGGGGGAGGGGACTCAGCCCCAGCATTTT. The full variable domain, completed using reference TRBV13 and TRBJ1-5, is AAGVIQSPRHLIKEKRETATLKCYPIPRHDTVYWYQQGPGQDPQFLISFYEKMQSDKGSIPDRFSAQQFSDYHSELNMSSLELGDSALYFCASSLGEGTQPQHFGDGTRLSIL.

V usage is TRBV18 and J usage is TRBJ2-7, with a possible D match to TRBD1 (5 bases). V dropped 5 bases and J dropped 6 bases, with 17 bases sitting between them. CDR1 and CDR2 (germline): KGHSH, LQKENI. The CDR3 is made up of 14 amino acids. Here the CDR3 DNA reads TGTGCCAGCTCAGCCCTTGGGGCTGGGCGCGAGCAGTACTTC. Its translation is CASSALGAGREQYF. The whole variable domain, remainder taken from reference TRBV18 and TRBJ2-7, is NAGVMQNPRHLVRRRGQEARLRCSPMKGHSHVYWYRQLPEEGLKFMVYLQKENIIDESGMPKERFSAEFPKEGPSILRIQQVVRGDSAAYFCASSALGAGREQYFGPGTRLTVT.

The gene calls are TRBV6-1 and TRBJ1-3, with 7 bases aligning to TRBD1. The CDR3 runs to 15 residues. Germline assignment: CDR1 MNHNS and CDR2 SASEGT. Losses at the gene ends were 5 bases for V and 5 bases for J; bases not matched to a gene: 9. In nucleotides, the CDR3 is TGTGCCAGCAGTCCCACGGGACAGAAAAGAAACACCATATATTTT. Protein sequence: CASSPTGQKRNTIYF.

This chain links TRBV15 with TRBJ2-3; weak D call: TRBD1 (5 bases). The CDR3 totals 15 residues. The germline V gene has CDR1 LNHNV and CDR2 YYDKDF (reference sequence). The ends were cut back, 1 base at V and 2 bases at J, with 10 bases in the middle. The CDR3: CATSRARGPTDTQYF. The CDR3, as DNA: TGTGCCACCAGCAGAGCTAGGGGTCCCACAGATACGCAGTATTTT.

J is TRBJ1-2 and V is TRBV30; 7 bases line up with TRBD1. CDR1 and CDR2 (germline): GTSNPN, SVGIG (reference sequence). This CDR3 comprises 11 residues. J was trimmed by 7 bases and V by 3 bases; bases with no gene match: 2. Here the CDR3 reads CAWRGGGGYTF. CDR3 nucleotides: TGTGCCTGGAGAGGGGGCGGTGGCTACACCTTC.

CDR3 region: CASSPRTGHYEQYF. The CDR3 DNA reads as TGTGCCAGTAGTCCTAGGACAGGGCACTACGAGCAGTACTTC. The chain combines TRBV19 with TRBJ2-7; 8 nucleotides agree with TRBD1. The CDR3 extends over 14 amino acids. Looked up from germline, CDR1 is LNHDA and CDR2 is SQIVND (reference sequence). V shed 5 bases, J shed 3 bases, and the junction held 6 bases outside the gene matches.

CDR3 DNA sequence: TGTGCCAGCAGCGAGCGGACTGGGGCCAACGTCCTGACTTTC. It translates to CASSERTGANVLTF. The genes are TRBV7-3 and TRBJ2-6; perhaps TRBD2 as D (5 bases). The CDR3 covers 14 residues. Per the germline V gene, CDR1 is SGHTA and CDR2 is FQGTGA. With 5 bases removed from V and 2 bases from J, the gap between germline ends came to 7 bases.

With regard to this clone: Since the CDR3 does not end with the conserved phenylalanine or tryptophan, this likely comes from a read error. The limits of the CDR3 on the DNA are not certain, so only TCRdb's listed CDR3 is given. CDR3 residues: CASSQFRKRYY. V and J are TRBV23-1 and TRBJ2-7; TRBD2, the table's D call, was not compared with the DNA. TRBV23-1 is an ORF, and what it does is uncertain. 11 amino acids form the CDR3, both terminal residues included.

This sequence joins TRBV5-1 and TRBJ2-2; unclear D gene. The V gene lost 0 bases and the J gene lost 5 bases, with 20 bases spanning the gap. Germline V gives CDR1 SGHRS, CDR2 YFSETQ. The length of the CDR3 is 18 residues. The CDR3 protein is CASSLEGLTPWGTGELFF. CDR3 nucleotides: TGCGCCAGCAGCTTGGAAGGTCTTACCCCTTGGGGAACCGGGGAGCTGTTTTTT.

DNA of the CDR3: TGCGCCAGCAGCCCCGGTAGACTAGCGGGAGGGCCGGGGGAGACCCAGTACTTC. This translates into CASSPGRLAGGPGETQYF. The chain has TRBV5-1 and TRBJ2-5; 14 positions agree with TRBD2. V lost 4 bases and J lost 5; bases outside the gene matches: 13. The CDR3 is 18 amino acids. CDR1 and CDR2 (germline): SGHRS, YFSETQ.

The CDR3 here is CASSLNDGPTTIQYF. In DNA form, the CDR3 reads TGTGCCAGCAGCTTAAACGACGGACCGACAACCATTCAGTACTTC. The V call is TRBV7-6, the J call TRBJ2-4; D is ambiguous. The germline V and J ends were trimmed by 2 bases and 9 bases, with 17 bases remaining between them. The germline V gene has CDR1 SGHVS and CDR2 FNYEAQ. This CDR3 comprises 15 residues.

This clone was found once. The chain has TRBV2 and TRBJ1-4, with 7 bases aligning to TRBD1. Germline trimming cut 6 bases from V and 4 bases from J; bases unmatched to any gene: 8. This CDR3 region has 15 residues. In germline, CDR1 is SNHLY, CDR2 FYNNEI. The DNA of the CDR3 is TGTGCCAGCAGCCCAACAGGGGCCTTTAATGAAAAACTGTTTTTT. Encoded protein: CASSPTGAFNEKLFF.